The source of this T cell receptor (beta chain) is a study of blood T cell repertoires in COVID-19. Study background: Whether acute or convalescent, the COVID-19 samples came from the United States, Italy and Spain. PBMCs, B-cell-depleted T cells, or T cells provided the cDNA or gDNA that made up the material.

In the original analysis: For nucleated cells, counts were estimated from reference gene primer amplification. The method was immunoSEQ multiplex PCR; TCRdb's version includes in-frame clones alone and lacks a portion of them. Clone size and V and J calls were adopted from that table, with D and trimming inferred from the DNA. The sample shows 200,000 to 300,000 clones, around four fifths of them seen only once. V was cut by 0 bases and J by 3 bases, with 20 bases left in between. The CDR3 is 18 residues long. The germline gives CDR1 WNHNN, CDR2 SYGVQD (reference sequence). This chain links TRBV10-1 with TRBJ1-2; unclear D gene. The sample comprised peripheral blood. This receptor was identified in a woman between 55 and 75 years old with active or convalescent COVID-19. The CDR3 nucleotides read TGCGCCAGCAGTGAGTCGAGGGCGCGGGCGCCTCAACACTATGGCTACACCTTC. Encoded protein: CASSESRARAPQHYGYTF.